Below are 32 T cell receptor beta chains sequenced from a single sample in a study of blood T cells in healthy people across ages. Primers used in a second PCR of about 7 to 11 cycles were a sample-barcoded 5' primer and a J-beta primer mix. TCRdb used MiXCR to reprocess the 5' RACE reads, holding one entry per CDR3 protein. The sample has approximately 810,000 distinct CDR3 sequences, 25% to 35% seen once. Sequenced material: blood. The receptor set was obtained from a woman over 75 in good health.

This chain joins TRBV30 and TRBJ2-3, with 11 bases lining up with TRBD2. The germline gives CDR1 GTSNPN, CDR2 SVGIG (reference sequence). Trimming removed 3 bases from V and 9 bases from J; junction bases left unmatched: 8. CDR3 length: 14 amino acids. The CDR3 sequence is CAWRLAGDVGTQYF. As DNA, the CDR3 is TGTGCCTGGAGACTAGCGGGGGATGTTGGGACGCAGTATTTT.

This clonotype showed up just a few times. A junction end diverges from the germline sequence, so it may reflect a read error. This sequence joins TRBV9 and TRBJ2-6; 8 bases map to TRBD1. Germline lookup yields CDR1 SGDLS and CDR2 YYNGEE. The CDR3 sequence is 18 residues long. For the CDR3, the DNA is TGTGCCTGCAGCGTAGGCCAGGGGGCTCCATCTGGGGCCAACGTCCTGACTTTC. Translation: CACSVGQGAPSGANVLTF. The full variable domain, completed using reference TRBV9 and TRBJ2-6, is DSGVTQTPKHLITATGQRVTLRCSPRSGDLSVYWYQQSLDQGLQFLIQYYNGEERAKGNILERFSAQQFPDLHSELNLSSLELGDSALYFCACSVGQGAPSGANVLTFGAGSRLTVL.

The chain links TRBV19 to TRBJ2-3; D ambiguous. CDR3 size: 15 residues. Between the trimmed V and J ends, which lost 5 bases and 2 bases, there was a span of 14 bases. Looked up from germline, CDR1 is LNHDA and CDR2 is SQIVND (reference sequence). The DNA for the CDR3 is TGTGCCAGTAGTTTGTTAGCTGATTTCACAGATACGCAGTATTTT. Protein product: CASSLLADFTDTQYF.

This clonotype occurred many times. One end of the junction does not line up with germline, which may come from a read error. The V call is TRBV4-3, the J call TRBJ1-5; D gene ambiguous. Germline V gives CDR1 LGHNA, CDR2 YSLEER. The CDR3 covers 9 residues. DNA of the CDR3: TGCGCCAGCAACCAGCCCCAGCATTTT. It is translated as CASNQPQHF.

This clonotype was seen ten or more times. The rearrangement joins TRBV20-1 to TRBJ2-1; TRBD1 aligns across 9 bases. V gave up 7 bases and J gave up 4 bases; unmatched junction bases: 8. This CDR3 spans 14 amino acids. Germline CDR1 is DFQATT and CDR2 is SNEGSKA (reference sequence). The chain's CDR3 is CSVPVQGAYNEQFF. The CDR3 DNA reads TGCAGTGTTCCGGTACAGGGGGCTTACAATGAGCAGTTCTTC.

CDR3 sequence reads: CASSLFGEGYTF. The CDR3 DNA reads TGTGCCAGCAGCTTGTTTGGTGAGGGCTACACCTTC. This sequence joins TRBV7-2 and TRBJ1-2; no firm D call. CDR3 length: 12 amino acids. The ends were cut back, 3 bases at V and 8 bases at J, with 10 bases in the middle. Germline V gives CDR1 SGHTA, CDR2 FQGNSA.

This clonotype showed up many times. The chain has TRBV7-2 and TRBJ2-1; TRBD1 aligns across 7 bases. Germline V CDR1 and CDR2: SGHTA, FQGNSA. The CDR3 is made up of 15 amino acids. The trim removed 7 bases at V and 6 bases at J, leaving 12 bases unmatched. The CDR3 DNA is TGTGCCAGCACCAACCAGGGGGTAGTAGGCAATGAGCAGTTCTTC. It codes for CASTNQGVVGNEQFF.

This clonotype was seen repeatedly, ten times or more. CDR3 amino acids: CAWSPRGYEQYF. CDR3 nucleotides: TGTGCCTGGAGTCCTCGCGGCTACGAGCAGTACTTC. This sequence joins TRBV30 and TRBJ2-7, with D unclear. This CDR3 region has 12 residues. The V end lost 2 bases, the J end lost 3 bases, and 8 bases lay between the germline ends. Germline V gene data show CDR1 as GTSNPN and CDR2 as SVGIG (reference sequence).

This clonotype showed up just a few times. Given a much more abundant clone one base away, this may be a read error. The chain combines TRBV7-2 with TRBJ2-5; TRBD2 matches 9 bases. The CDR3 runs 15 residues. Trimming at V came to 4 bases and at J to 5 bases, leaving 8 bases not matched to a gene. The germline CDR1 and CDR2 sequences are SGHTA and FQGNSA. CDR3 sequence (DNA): TGTGCCAGCAGCTACGCTAGCGGGGAGTCGGAGACCCAGTACTTC. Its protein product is CASSYASGESETQYF.

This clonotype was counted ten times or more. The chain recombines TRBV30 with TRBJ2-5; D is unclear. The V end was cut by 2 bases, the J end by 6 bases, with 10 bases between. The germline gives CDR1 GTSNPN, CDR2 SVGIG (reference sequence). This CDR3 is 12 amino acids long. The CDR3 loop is CAWSLSEKTQYF. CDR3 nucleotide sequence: TGTGCCTGGAGTTTAAGCGAAAAGACCCAGTACTTC.

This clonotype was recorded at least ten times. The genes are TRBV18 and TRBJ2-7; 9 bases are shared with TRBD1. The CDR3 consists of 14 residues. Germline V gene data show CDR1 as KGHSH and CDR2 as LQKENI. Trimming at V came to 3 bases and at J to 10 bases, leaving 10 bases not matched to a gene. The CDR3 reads CASSPGTGTVEQYF. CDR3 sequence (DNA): TGTGCCAGCTCACCCGGGACAGGGACGGTCGAACAGTACTTC.

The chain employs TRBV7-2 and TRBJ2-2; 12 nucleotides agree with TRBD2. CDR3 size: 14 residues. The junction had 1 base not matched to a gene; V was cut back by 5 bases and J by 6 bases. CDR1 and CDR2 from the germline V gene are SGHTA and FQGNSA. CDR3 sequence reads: CASSRLAGAGELFF. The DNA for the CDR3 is TGTGCCAGCAGCCGACTAGCGGGGGCCGGGGAGCTGTTTTTT.

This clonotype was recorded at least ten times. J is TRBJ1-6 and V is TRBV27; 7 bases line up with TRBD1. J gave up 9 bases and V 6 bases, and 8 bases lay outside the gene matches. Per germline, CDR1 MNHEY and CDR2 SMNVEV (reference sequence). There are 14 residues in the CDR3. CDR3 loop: CASRAGGSGSPLHF. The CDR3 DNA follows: TGTGCCAGCAGGGCAGGGGGTTCTGGTTCACCCCTCCACTTT.

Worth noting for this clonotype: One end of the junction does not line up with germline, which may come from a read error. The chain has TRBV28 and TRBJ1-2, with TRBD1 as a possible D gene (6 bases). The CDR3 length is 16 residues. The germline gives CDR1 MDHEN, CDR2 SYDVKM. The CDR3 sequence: CASSSLLTGSNSGYTF. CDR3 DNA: TGTGCCAGCAGTTCCCTCCTGACAGGCTCCAACTCTGGCTACACCTTC.

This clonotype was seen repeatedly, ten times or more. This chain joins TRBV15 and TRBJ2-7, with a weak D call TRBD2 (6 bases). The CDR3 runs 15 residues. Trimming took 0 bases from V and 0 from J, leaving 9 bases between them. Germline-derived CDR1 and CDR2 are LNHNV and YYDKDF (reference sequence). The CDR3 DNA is TGTGCCACCAGCAGAGATCGGGGAGGCTCCTACGAGCAGTACTTC. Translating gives CATSRDRGGSYEQYF.

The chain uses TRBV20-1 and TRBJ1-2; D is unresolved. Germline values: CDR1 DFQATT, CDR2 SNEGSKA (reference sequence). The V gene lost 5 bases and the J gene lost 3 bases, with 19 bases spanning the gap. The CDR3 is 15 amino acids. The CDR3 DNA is TGCAGTGCTTATATGAGAGGGCAGCCGGACTATGGCTACACCTTC. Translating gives CSAYMRGQPDYGYTF.

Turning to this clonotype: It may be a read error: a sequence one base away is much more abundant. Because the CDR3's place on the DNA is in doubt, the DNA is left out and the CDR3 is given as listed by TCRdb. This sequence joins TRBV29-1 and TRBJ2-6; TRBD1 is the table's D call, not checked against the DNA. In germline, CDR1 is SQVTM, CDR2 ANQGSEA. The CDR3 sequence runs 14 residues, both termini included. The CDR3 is CSVAAGAGANVRTF.

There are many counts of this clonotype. The CDR3 nucleotides are TGTGCCAGCAGCGTGACGAGCGTTGCGGGGGCCTTAAGCACAGATACGCAGTATTTT. Encoded protein: CASSVTSVAGALSTDTQYF. This rearrangement joins TRBV9 to TRBJ2-3; D might be TRBD2 (7 bases). This CDR3 is 19 amino acids long. Between the trimmed V and J ends, which lost 2 bases and 0 bases, there was a span of 22 bases. Germline CDR1 is SGDLS and CDR2 is YYNGEE.

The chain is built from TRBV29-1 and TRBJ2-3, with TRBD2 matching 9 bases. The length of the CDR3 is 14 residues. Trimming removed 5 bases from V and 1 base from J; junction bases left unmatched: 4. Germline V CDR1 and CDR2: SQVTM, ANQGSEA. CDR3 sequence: CSVQIAGGTDTQYF. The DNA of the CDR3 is TGCAGCGTTCAGATAGCGGGAGGCACAGATACGCAGTATTTT.

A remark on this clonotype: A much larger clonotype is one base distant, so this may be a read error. The CDR3 sequence is CASQPGQAERLFF. CDR3 DNA: TGCGCCAGTCAGCCGGGACAGGCGGAAAGACTGTTTTTT. The genes are TRBV4-3 and TRBJ1-4; 8 bases match TRBD1. The CDR3 is made up of 13 amino acids. Germline-derived CDR1 and CDR2 are LGHNA and YSLEER.

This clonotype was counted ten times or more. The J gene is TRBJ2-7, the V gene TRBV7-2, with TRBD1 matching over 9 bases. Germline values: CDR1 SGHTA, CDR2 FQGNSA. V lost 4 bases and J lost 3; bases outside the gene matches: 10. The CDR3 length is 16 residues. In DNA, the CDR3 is TGTGCCAGCAGCTCCCGAGTAGGGACAGGGTACTACGAGCAGTACTTC. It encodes CASSSRVGTGYYEQYF.

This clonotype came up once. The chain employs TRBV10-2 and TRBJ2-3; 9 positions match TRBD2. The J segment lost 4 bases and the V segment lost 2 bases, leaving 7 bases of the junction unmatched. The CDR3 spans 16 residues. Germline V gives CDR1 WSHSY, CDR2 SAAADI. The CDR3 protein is CASSEEREAPPDTQYF. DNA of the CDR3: TGCGCCAGCAGTGAGGAGCGGGAGGCCCCACCAGATACGCAGTATTTT.

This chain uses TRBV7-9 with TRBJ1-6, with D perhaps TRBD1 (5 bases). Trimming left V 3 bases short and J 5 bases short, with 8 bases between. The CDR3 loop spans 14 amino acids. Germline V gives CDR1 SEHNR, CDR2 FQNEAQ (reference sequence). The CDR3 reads CASSFTRDNSPLHF. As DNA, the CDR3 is TGTGCCAGCAGCTTCACCAGGGATAATTCACCCCTCCACTTT.

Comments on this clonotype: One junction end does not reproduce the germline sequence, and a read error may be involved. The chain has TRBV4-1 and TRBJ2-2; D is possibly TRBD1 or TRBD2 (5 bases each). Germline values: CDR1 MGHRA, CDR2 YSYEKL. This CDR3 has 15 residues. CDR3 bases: TGCGCCAGCAGCCAAGAGGACGGGGCCATCGGGGAGCTGTGTTTT. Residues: CASSQEDGAIGELCF.

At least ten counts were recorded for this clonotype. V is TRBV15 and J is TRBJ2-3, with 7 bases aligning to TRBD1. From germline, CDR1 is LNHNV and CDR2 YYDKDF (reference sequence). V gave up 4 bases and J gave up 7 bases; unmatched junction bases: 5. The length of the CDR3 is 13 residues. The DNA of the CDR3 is TGTGCCACCAGCACCGGGACAGATAATACGCAGTATTTT. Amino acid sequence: CATSTGTDNTQYF.

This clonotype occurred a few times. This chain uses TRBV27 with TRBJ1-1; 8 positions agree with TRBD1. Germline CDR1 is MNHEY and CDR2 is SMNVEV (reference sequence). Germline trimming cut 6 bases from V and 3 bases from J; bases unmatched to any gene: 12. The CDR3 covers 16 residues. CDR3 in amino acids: CASRILATGGDTEAFF. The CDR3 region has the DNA TGTGCCAGCAGAATCCTGGCCACAGGGGGGGACACTGAAGCTTTCTTT.

The CDR3 region has the DNA TGTGCCAGCAGTTACGCTATCCGGGCTCGTCAGCGGAATTCACCCCTCCACTTT. This encodes CASSYAIRARQRNSPLHF. The chain is built from TRBV6-5 and TRBJ1-6; D gene unclear. V dropped 2 bases and J dropped 7 bases, with 21 bases sitting between them. The CDR3 length is 18 residues. Germline V lookup: CDR1 MNHEY, CDR2 SVGAGI.

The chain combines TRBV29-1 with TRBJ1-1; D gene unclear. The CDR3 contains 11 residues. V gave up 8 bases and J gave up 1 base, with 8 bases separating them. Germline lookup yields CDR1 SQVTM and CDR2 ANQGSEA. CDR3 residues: CSYTQNTEAFF. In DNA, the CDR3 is TGCAGCTACACACAGAACACTGAAGCTTTCTTT.

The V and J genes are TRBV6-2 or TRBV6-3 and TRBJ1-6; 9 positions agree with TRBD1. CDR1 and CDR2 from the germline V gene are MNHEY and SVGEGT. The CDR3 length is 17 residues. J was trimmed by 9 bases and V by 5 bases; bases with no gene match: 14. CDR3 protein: CASSKYWTGVDGSPLHF. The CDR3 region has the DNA TGTGCCAGCAGTAAGTACTGGACAGGGGTTGACGGTTCACCCCTCCACTTT.

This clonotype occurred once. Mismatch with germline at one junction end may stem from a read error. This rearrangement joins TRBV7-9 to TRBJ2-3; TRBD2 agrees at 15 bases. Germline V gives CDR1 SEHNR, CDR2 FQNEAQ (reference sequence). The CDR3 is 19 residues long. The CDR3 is CGSSLGTSGGLLHTDTQYF. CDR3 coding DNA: TGTGGCAGCAGCTTAGGGACTAGCGGGGGGCTGCTTCACACAGATACGCAGTATTTT.

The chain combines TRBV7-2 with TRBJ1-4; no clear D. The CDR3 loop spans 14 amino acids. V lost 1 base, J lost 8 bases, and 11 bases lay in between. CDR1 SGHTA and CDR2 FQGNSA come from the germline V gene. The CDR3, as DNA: TGTGCCAGCAGCTTAGTCTTAGGTGCAGAAAAACTGTTTTTT. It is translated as CASSLVLGAEKLFF.

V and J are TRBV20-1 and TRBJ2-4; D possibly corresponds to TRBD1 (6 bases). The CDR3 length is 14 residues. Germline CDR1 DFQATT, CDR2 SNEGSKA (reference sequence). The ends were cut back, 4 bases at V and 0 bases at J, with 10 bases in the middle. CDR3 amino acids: CSATQGIAKNIQYF. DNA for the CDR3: TGCAGTGCTACGCAGGGGATAGCCAAAAACATTCAGTACTTC.